The rows below give T cell receptor beta chains drawn from one sample of a study of blood T cell repertoires in COVID-19. The table came from immunoSEQ multiplex PCR; TCRdb's copy has only in-frame clones and leaves some out. This repertoire shows roughly 220,000 clones, around 84% found once; its top ten account for approximately 6.2%. The sample comprised PBMCs or T cells enriched from blood (not recorded which). The receptors were sampled from a woman between 40 and 50 years old who had recovered from COVID-19. The CDR3 runs from the conserved cysteine through the conserved F or W. The order of the fields is CDR3 DNA, CDR3 protein, J gene, D gene, clone size, V gene. A D gene is named only where the DNA matches it firmly. Not all rows give a size; the values are once, few, many and, for expanded clones, a class.

DNA: TGTGCCAGCAGCTTAAGGCAGGGGGTGGTGAACACCGGGGAGCTGTTTTTT; CDR3: CASSLRQGVVNTGELFF; J: TRBJ2-2; D: TRBD1; size: -; V: TRBV7-6
DNA: TGTGCCAGCAGTTATCGGTTCACCGGGGAGCTGTTTTTT; CDR3: CASSYRFTGELFF; J: TRBJ2-2; D: -; size: -; V: TRBV6-5
DNA: TGTGCCAGCAGCTTAACAGGGGGCACCCTCTATGGCTACACCTTC; CDR3: CASSLTGGTLYGYTF; J: TRBJ1-2; D: TRBD1; size: -; V: TRBV7-9
DNA: TGCGCCAGCAGCCAAGATTATGAGCAAATCTCTGGGGCCAACGTCCTGACTTTC; CDR3: CASSQDYEQISGANVLTF; J: TRBJ2-6; D: -; size: -; V: TRBV4-3
DNA: TGTGCCAGCAGATACCCCGGGACAGGGGTTTCACCCCTCCACTTT; CDR3: CASRYPGTGVSPLHF; J: TRBJ1-6; D: TRBD1; size: -; V: TRBV11-2
DNA: TGTGCCAGCAGCTTGGGGCGGCCTAGCACAGATACGCAGTATTTT; CDR3: CASSLGRPSTDTQYF; J: TRBJ2-3; D: -; size: -; V: TRBV7-2
DNA: TGTGCTAGTGGTTTGGTACAGGGGATCTTGCGGGAGGGCCAAGGCAATGAGCAGTTCTTC; CDR3: CASGLVQGILREGQGNEQFF; J: TRBJ2-1; D: TRBD2; size: -; V: TRBV12-5
DNA: TGCGCCAGCAGCTTGCAGGTCGGGGGAGGGCCGTTCGGGGAGCTGTTTTTT; CDR3: CASSLQVGGGPFGELFF; J: TRBJ2-2; D: TRBD2; size: -; V: TRBV5-1
DNA: TGCGCCAGCAGCTACGAATATGAGCGGGAGTCATACAATGAGCAGTTCTTC; CDR3: CASSYEYERESYNEQFF; J: TRBJ2-1; D: TRBD2; size: -; V: TRBV4-1
DNA: TGTGCCAGCAGCTGGTACCGGGACAGGGTGGAGACCCAGTACTTC; CDR3: CASSWYRDRVETQYF; J: TRBJ2-5; D: TRBD1; size: -; V: TRBV7-2
DNA: TGTGCCAGCAGCGGAACTAGCGGGAGCTACAATGAGCAGTTCTTC; CDR3: CASSGTSGSYNEQFF; J: TRBJ2-1; D: TRBD2; size: -; V: TRBV7-9
DNA: TGTGCCACCCGAGGAAGGCTAGCGGGTTCCTACAATGAGCAGTTCTTC; CDR3: CATRGRLAGSYNEQFF; J: TRBJ2-1; D: TRBD2; size: -; V: TRBV2
DNA: TGTGCCAGCAGCGTTGGGATTGGAGCGGGAGGGACTCAAGAGACCCAGTACTTC; CDR3: CASSVGIGAGGTQETQYF; J: TRBJ2-5; D: TRBD2; size: -; V: TRBV7-8
DNA: TGTGCCAGCAGTTCACCTAGCGGGAGGGCCTATGGTGGCAATGAGCAGTTCTTC; CDR3: CASSSPSGRAYGGNEQFF; J: TRBJ2-1; D: TRBD2; size: -; V: TRBV27
DNA: TGTGCCAGCAGCTTAGGAGGGAGATCTACTAATGAAAAACTGTTTTTT; CDR3: CASSLGGRSTNEKLFF; J: TRBJ1-4; D: -; size: -; V: TRBV7-9
DNA: TGCAGCGTTGGGGACATCCAAGAGACCCAGTACTTC; CDR3: CSVGDIQETQYF; J: TRBJ2-5; D: -; size: once; V: TRBV29-1